This T cell receptor beta chain was recovered during a study of CD8 T cells in Susac syndrome. Study-wide findings and caveats: It was acknowledged in the study that its TCR sequencing and HLA analysis involved a relatively small number of individuals.

An input of about 0.45 to 1 ug of RNA was subjected to reverse transcription using random hexamers. Across 54 Vbeta and 13 Jbeta, TCR beta CDR3 was amplified with immunoSEQ multiplex PCR. TCRdb reprocessed the immunoSEQ multiplex PCR reads with MiXCR, giving one entry per CDR3 protein. The sample has fewer than 350,000 distinct CDR3 sequences, about 91% seen once. CD8+ and CD4+ T cells from blood underwent TCR beta sequencing. TEMRA cells underwent FACS enrichment and CD8+ and CD4+ T cells underwent negative isolation. This clonotype has just one count. Its antigen is unknown. This CDR3 spans 13 amino acids. V gave up 5 bases and J gave up 0 bases, with 5 bases separating them. The germline V gene encodes CDR1 SGHAT and CDR2 FQDESV (reference sequence).

The chain links TRBV11-1 to TRBJ2-4; D remains ambiguous. The receptor was derived from a human donor with multiple sclerosis. The specimen sequenced was CD4+ T cells from PBMCs. The DNA of the CDR3 is TGTGCCAGCAGCGGAGTAGCCAAAAACATTCAGTACTTC. It translates to CASSGVAKNIQYF.